The following is a TCR beta chain sequence with its context. Its specificity is unknown. Deletions cut 4 bases from V and 2 bases from J, with 12 bases between. This CDR3 has 14 residues. Germline CDR1 SGHRS, CDR2 YFSETQ. This sample was taken from a study of cytomegalovirus exposure and HLA in healthy donors. Both 60 Vbeta primers and 13 Jbeta primers went into the PCR. Repertoires were generated with immunoSEQ multiplex PCR, while TCRdb's copy carries only in-frame clones and drops some. This table holds 75,000 to 80,000 clones, around 81% found once. Study results and caveats: Later, an analysis found that common viral pathogens appeared to be linked with several of the most significant clusters. More than 150 TCR beta chains were listed as cytomegalovirus-associated. Three chains tied to CMV proved CMV antigen-specific in vitro.

Sequencing was done on a sample of PBMCs. The sequence was collected from a man between 35 and 55 years old in good health and CMV-seronegative. The chain links TRBV5-1 to TRBJ2-5, with D perhaps TRBD1 (6 bases). The CDR3 DNA reads as TGCGCCAGCAGCCCTACAGGGAGACAAGAGACCCAGTACTTC. This codes for CASSPTGRQETQYF.